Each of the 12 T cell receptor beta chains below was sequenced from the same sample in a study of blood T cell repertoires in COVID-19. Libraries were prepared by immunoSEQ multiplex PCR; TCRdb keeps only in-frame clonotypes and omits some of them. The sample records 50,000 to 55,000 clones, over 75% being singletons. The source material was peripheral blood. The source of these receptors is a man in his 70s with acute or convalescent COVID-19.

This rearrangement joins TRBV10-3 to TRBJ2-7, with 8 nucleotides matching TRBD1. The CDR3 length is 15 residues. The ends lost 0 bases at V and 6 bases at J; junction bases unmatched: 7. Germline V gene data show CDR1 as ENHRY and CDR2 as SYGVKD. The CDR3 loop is CAISESGQGAVEQYF. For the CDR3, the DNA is TGTGCCATCAGTGAGTCTGGTCAGGGGGCGGTCGAGCAGTACTTC.

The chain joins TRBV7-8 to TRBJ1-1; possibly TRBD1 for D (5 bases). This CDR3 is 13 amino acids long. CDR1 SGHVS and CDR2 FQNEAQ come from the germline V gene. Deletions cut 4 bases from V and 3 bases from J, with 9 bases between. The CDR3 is CASSSRVYTEAFF. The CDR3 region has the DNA TGTGCCAGCAGCTCCAGGGTGTACACTGAAGCTTTCTTT.

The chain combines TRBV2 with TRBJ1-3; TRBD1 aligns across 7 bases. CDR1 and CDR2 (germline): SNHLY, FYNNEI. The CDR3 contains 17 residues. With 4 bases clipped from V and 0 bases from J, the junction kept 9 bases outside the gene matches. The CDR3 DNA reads TGTGCCAGCAGTGGCTTGACAGGGTCCTCCTCTGGAAACACCATATATTTT. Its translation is CASSGLTGSSSGNTIYF.

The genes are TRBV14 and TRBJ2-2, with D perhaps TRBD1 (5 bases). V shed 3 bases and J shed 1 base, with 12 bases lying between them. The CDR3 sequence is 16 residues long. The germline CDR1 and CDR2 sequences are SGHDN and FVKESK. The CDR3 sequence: CASSQGLDLNTGELFF. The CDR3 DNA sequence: TGTGCCAGCAGCCAGGGGCTAGATTTGAACACCGGGGAGCTGTTTTTT. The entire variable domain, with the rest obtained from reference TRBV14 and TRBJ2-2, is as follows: EAGVTQFPSHSVIEKGQTVTLRCDPISGHDNLYWYRRVMGKEIKFLLHFVKESKQDESGMPNNRFLAERTGGTYSTLKVQPAELEDSGVYFCASSQGLDLNTGELFFGEGSRLTVL.

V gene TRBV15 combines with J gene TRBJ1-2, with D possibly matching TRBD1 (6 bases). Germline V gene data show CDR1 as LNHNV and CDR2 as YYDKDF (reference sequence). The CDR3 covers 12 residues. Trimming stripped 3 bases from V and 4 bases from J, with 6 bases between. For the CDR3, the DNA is TGTGCCACCAGCAGGGACAGCTATGGCTACACCTTC. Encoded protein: CATSRDSYGYTF.

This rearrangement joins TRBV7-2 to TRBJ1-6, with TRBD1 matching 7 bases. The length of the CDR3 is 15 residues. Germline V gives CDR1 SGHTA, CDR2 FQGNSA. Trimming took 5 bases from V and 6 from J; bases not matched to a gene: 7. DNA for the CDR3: TGTGCCAGCAGCCTCGGGACAGCTTCTAATTCACCCCTCCACTTT. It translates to CASSLGTASNSPLHF.

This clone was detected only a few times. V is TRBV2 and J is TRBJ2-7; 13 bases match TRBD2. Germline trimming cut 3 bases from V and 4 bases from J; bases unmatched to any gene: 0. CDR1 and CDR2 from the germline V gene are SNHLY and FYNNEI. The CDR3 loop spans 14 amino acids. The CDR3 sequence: CASSEGLAGYEQYV. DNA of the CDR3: TGTGCCAGCAGTGAGGGACTAGCGGGGTACGAGCAGTACGTC.

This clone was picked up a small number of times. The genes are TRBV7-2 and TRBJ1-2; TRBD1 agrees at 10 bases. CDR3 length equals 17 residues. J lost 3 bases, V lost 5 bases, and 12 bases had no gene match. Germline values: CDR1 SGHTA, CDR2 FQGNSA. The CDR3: CASSPDGGQGFDYGYTF. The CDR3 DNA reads TGTGCCAGCAGCCCGGACGGGGGACAGGGGTTTGACTATGGCTACACCTTC. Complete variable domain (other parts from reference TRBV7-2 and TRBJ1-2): GAGVSQSPSNKVTEKGKDVELRCDPISGHTALYWYRQSLGQGLEFLIYFQGNSAPDKSGLPSDRFSAERTGGSVSTLTIQRTQQEDSAVYLCASSPDGGQGFDYGYTFGSGTRLTVV.

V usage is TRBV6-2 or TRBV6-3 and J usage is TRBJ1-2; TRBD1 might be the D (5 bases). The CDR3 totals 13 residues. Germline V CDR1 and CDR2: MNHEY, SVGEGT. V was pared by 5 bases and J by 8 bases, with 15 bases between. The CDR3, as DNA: TGTGCCAGCAGTGATAACTCCGGGGGAGGCTACACCTTC. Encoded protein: CASSDNSGGGYTF.

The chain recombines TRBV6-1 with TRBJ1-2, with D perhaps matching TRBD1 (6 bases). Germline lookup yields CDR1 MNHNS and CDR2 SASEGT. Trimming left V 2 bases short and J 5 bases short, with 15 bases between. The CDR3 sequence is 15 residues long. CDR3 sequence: CASSETDRASYGYTF. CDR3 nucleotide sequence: TGTGCCAGCAGTGAAACGGACAGAGCCTCATATGGCTACACCTTC.

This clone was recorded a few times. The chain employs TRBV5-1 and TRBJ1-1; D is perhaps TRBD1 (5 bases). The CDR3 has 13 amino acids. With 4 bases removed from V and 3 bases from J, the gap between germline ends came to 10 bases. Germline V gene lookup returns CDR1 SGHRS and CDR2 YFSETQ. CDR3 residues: CASSVDIYTEAFF. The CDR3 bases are TGCGCCAGCAGCGTGGACATTTACACTGAAGCTTTCTTT.

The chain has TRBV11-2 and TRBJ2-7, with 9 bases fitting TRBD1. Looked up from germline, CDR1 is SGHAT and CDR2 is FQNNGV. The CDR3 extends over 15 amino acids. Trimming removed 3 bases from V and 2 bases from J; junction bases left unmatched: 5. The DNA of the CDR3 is TGTGCCAGCAGCTTGGGCGGACAGGGGACCTACGAGCAGTACGTC. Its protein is CASSLGGQGTYEQYV.